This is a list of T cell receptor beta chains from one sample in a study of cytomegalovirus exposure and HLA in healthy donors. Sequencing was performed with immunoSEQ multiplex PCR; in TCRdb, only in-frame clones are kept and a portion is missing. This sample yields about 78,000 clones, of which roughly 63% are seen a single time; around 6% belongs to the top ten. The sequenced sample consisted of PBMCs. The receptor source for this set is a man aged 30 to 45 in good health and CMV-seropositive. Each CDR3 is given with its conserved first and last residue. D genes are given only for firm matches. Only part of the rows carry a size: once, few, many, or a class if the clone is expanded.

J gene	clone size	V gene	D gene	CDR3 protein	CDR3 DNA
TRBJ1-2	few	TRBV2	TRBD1	CASSARFGTADHSNYGYTF	TGTGCCAGCAGTGCCCGTTTCGGGACAGCTGATCATTCCAACTATGGCTACACCTTC
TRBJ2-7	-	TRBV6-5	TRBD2	CASSYGTSNEQYF	TGTGCCAGCAGTTACGGGACTAGTAACGAGCAGTACTTC
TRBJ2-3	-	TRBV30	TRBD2	CAWSAGLAGGGLDTQYF	TGTGCCTGGAGTGCGGGACTAGCGGGGGGTGGATTAGATACGCAGTATTTT
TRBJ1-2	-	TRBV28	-	CASRQASQYGYTF	TGTGCCAGCAGACAGGCTTCCCAATATGGCTACACCTTC
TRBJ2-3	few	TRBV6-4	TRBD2	CASSDLAGGDTQYF	TGTGCCAGCAGTGACCTAGCGGGGGGAGATACGCAGTATTTT
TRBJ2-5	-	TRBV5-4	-	CATGFRHLETQYF	TGTGCCACAGGCTTTCGGCACCTAGAGACCCAGTACTTC
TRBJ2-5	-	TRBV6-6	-	CASSRSQNQETQYF	TGTGCCAGCAGCCGCTCCCAGAATCAAGAGACCCAGTACTTC
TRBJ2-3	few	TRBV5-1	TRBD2	CASSLTSGVSDTQYF	TGCGCCAGCAGCTTGACTAGCGGGGTATCAGATACGCAGTATTTT
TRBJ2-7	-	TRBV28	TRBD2	CASSLLGGDYEQYF	TGTGCCAGCAGTTTATTGGGGGGGGACTACGAGCAGTACTTC
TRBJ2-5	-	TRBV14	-	CASSLGDWKETQYF	TGTGCCAGCAGCCTTGGAGACTGGAAAGAGACCCAGTACTTC
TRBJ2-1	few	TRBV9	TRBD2	CASSVAGTSGKRWAYNEQFF	TGTGCCAGCAGCGTAGCCGGGACTAGCGGGAAGAGGTGGGCCTACAATGAGCAGTTCTTC
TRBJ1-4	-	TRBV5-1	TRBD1	CASSRGTVSEKLFF	TGCGCCAGCAGCCGCGGGACAGTTAGTGAAAAACTGTTTTTT
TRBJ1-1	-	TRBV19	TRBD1	CASSSQRWTGLGAEAFF	TGTGCCAGTAGTTCCCAAAGATGGACAGGCTTAGGGGCTGAAGCTTTCTTT
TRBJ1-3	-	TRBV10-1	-	CASSPVGVDNAIYF	TGCGCCAGCAGCCCCGTCGGGGTTGATAACGCCATATATTTT
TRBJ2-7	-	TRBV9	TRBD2	CASSVETTSGSQEQYF	TGTGCCAGCAGCGTGGAAACGACTAGCGGGAGCCAAGAGCAGTACTTC
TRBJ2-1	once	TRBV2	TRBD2	CASKAREGGEQFF	TGTGCCAGCAAGGCTCGGGAGGGGGGTGAGCAGTTCTTC
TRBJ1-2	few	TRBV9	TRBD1	CASSAGQGAGGYTF	TGTGCCAGCAGCGCTGGACAGGGGGCAGGGGGCTACACCTTC
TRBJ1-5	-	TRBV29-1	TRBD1	CSVGSGQVNQPQHF	TGCAGCGTCGGCTCGGGACAGGTTAATCAGCCCCAGCATTTT
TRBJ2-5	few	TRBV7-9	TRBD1	CASSPKLGQVQETQYF	TGTGCCAGCAGCCCTAAGCTAGGACAGGTTCAAGAGACCCAGTACTTC
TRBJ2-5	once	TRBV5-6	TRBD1	CASSFRQGKTQYF	TGTGCCAGCAGCTTTCGACAGGGGAAGACCCAGTACTTC
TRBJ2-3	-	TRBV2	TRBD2	CASSERGGRSDTQYF	TGTGCCAGCAGCGAGCGGGGGGGCAGGTCCGATACGCAGTATTTT
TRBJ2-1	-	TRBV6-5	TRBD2	CASSLGRGLDEQFF	TGTGCCAGCAGCCTAGGGCGGGGGTTAGATGAGCAGTTCTTC
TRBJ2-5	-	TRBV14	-	CASSQGVMGAILQETQYF	TGTGCCAGCAGCCAAGGTGTTATGGGGGCGATATTACAAGAGACCCAGTACTTC
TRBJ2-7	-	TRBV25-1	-	CASSADLGQLAYEQYF	TGTGCCAGCAGTGCAGACCTGGGGCAGTTAGCCTACGAGCAGTACTTC
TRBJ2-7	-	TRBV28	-	CASSRGSHYEQYF	TGTGCCAGCAGTCGAGGTTCTCACTACGAGCAGTACTTC
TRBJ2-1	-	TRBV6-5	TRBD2	CASRQREGYNEQFF	TGTGCCAGCAGGCAGCGGGAGGGTTACAATGAGCAGTTCTTC
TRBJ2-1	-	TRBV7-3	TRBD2	CASSPSGSSYNEQFF	TGTGCCAGCAGCCCTAGCGGGAGCTCCTACAATGAGCAGTTCTTC
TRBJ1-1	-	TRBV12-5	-	CASGLARSGANTEAFF	TGTGCTAGTGGTTTGGCCCGATCTGGGGCCAACACTGAAGCTTTCTTT
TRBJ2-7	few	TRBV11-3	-	CATTRGDEQYF	TGTGCCACCACCCGCGGGGACGAGCAGTACTTC
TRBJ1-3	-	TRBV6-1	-	CASSEGRVPSGNTIYF	TGTGCCAGCAGTGAAGGCAGGGTGCCCTCTGGAAACACCATATATTTT
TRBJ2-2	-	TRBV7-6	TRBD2	CASSRGGIPLTGELFF	TGTGCCAGCAGCCGGGGGGGGATCCCACTAACGGGGGAGCTGTTTTTT
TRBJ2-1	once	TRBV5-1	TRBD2	CASSTGGEQFF	TGCGCCAGCAGCACGGGGGGGGAGCAGTTCTTC
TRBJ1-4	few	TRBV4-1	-	CASSPQGATNEKLFF	TGCGCCAGCAGCCCCCAGGGTGCAACTAATGAAAAACTGTTTTTT
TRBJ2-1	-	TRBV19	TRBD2	CASTGLAGVSQFF	TGTGCCAGTACCGGACTAGCGGGAGTATCGCAGTTCTTC